The TCR beta chain described here comes from a study of blood T cell repertoires in COVID-19. Some clones are missing from TCRdb's copy, which holds only in-frame ones; the method was immunoSEQ multiplex PCR. The sample includes around 200,000 clones, approximately 92% of them seen just once. Germline assignment: CDR1 SNHLY and CDR2 FYNNEI. V shed 8 bases and J 0 bases; nucleotides not matched to a gene: 6. This CDR3 contains 14 residues. This receptor was taken from a middle-aged woman with acute COVID-19. The chain is built from TRBV2 and TRBJ1-1, with TRBD1 identical over 7 bases. Sample: PBMCs or T cells enriched from blood (not recorded which). CDR3: CASGQVDMNTEAFF. Written as DNA, the CDR3 is TGTGCCAGCGGACAGGTTGATATGAACACTGAAGCTTTCTTT.